Listed here is a single TCR beta chain. Germline V gene lookup returns CDR1 LNHDA and CDR2 SQIVND (reference sequence). The length of the CDR3 is 15 residues. V was pared by 3 bases and J by 6 bases, with 15 bases between. Original handling: Researchers report that nucleated cell counts were estimated from reference gene primer amplification. Only in-frame clones appear in the TCRdb table, and some are missing; sequencing was by immunoSEQ multiplex PCR. V and J calls and clone size are as listed in that table; D and trimming were resolved from the DNA. This repertoire shows about 48,000 clones, 85% to 90% found once; its top ten account for 2.6%. The data belong to a study of blood T cell repertoires in COVID-19. Study information: Material from acute and convalescent COVID-19 was sourced from the United States, Italy and Spain. From T cells, B-cell-depleted T cells, or PBMCs came the material, which was cDNA or gDNA.

The sequencing input was peripheral blood. The source is a woman older than 75 with COVID-19, enrolled during active disease. This chain joins TRBV19 and TRBJ1-5, with a tentative D call TRBD1 (5 bases). CDR3 sequence: CASSMGRAPSQPQHF. CDR3 nucleotide sequence: TGTGCCAGTAGTATGGGCAGGGCCCCCAGTCAGCCCCAGCATTTT.